Shown below are 14 T cell receptor beta chains from a single sample sequenced in a study of CD8+CD57+ T cells in acquired aplastic anemia. TCR beta VDJ combinations and CDR3 sequences were profiled from genomic DNA. TCRdb passed the reads through MiXCR, listing each CDR3 protein once. The sample has more than 200,000 distinct CDR3 sequences; around 50% are singletons. Patients selected for sequencing had displayed CD8+CD57+ cell expansion by flow cytometry. Sequenced input: sorted CD4+, CD8+, or CD8+CD57+ T cells (not recorded which) from PBMCs. All receptors come from a human donor with aplastic anemia.

This clonotype was found many times. This chain uses TRBV2 with TRBJ2-7, with D possibly matching TRBD1 (5 bases). The germline gives CDR1 SNHLY, CDR2 FYNNEI. V lost 5 bases, J lost 4 bases, and 21 bases lay in between. The CDR3 is 16 amino acids. The CDR3 here is CASSPGSSKGIYEQYF. Written as DNA, the CDR3 is TGTGCCAGCAGTCCGGGCTCTAGTAAGGGGATATACGAGCAGTACTTC. The complete variable domain, with remaining parts taken from reference TRBV2 and TRBJ2-7, reads EPEVTQTPSHQVTQMGQEVILRCVPISNHLYFYWYRQILGQKVEFLVSFYNNEISEKSEIFDDQFSVERPDGSNFTLKIRSTKLEDSAMYFCASSPGSSKGIYEQYFGPGTRLTVT.

V usage is TRBV20-1 and J usage is TRBJ2-7; D uncertain. CDR1 and CDR2 from the germline V gene are DFQATT and SNEGSKA (reference sequence). The CDR3 loop spans 12 amino acids. The ends were cut back, 2 bases at V and 2 bases at J, with 7 bases in the middle. CDR3 nucleotides: TGCAGTGCTAGAAGCGAAACCTACGAGCAGTACTTC. Translating it yields CSARSETYEQYF.

Details on this clonotype: The junction and the germline gene differ at one end; a read error may be behind it. V and J are TRBV15 and TRBJ1-6; 9 bases are a match to TRBD1. Germline V gives CDR1 LNHNV, CDR2 YYDKDF (reference sequence). The CDR3 consists of 15 residues. CDR3: CATSSQGGQGSPLHF. The CDR3 bases are TGTGCCACCAGCAGCCAAGGGGGACAGGGTTCACCCCTCCACTTC.

This clonotype was seen a handful of times. The junction differs from germline at one of its ends, possibly a read error. This chain joins TRBV2 and TRBJ2-2; 13 nucleotides match TRBD2. CDR3 size: 12 residues. Germline CDR1 and CDR2: SNHLY and FYNNEI. The CDR3 nucleotides are TGTGCCAGCAGTAGGACTAGCGGGGGGCTGTTTTTT. Amino acid sequence: CASSRTSGGLFF.

This clonotype appeared many times. The chain joins TRBV2 to TRBJ2-1, with D hard to call. CDR3 length: 11 residues. Per germline, CDR1 SNHLY and CDR2 FYNNEI. Trimming pared 2 bases from V and 8 bases from J, leaving 4 bases between. CDR3: CASSEPDEQFF. The CDR3 DNA reads TGTGCCAGCAGTGAACCGGATGAGCAGTTCTTC.

The chain combines TRBV6-1 with TRBJ1-1; possible D gene TRBD1, 5 bases. CDR1 is MNHNS, CDR2 SASEGT, per germline. V was trimmed by 5 bases and J by 4 bases, leaving 14 bases between them. CDR3 length equals 14 residues. CDR3 in DNA: TGTGCCAGCAGTACCGTCGGGGGTGGCACTGAAGCTTTCTTT. Translating gives CASSTVGGGTEAFF.

The chain recombines TRBV7-2 with TRBJ1-1; TRBD1 matches 9 bases. This CDR3 spans 15 amino acids. Germline loops: CDR1 SGHTA, CDR2 FQGNSA. Unmatched junction bases numbered 8, after V lost 5 bases and J lost 4 bases. CDR3 loop: CASSKGQGRVTEAFF. Written as DNA, the CDR3 is TGTGCCAGCAGCAAGGGACAGGGTAGGGTCACTGAAGCTTTCTTT.

Concerning this clonotype: The CDR3 does not close with the conserved phenylalanine or tryptophan, likely indicating a read error. The chain couples TRBV20-1 to TRBJ2-7; a possible D gene is TRBD1 (5 bases). The ends were cut back, 3 bases at V and 5 bases at J, with 14 bases in the middle. There are 13 residues in the CDR3. Germline CDR1 reads DFQATT; CDR2 reads SNEGSKA (reference sequence). The CDR3 region is CSARATGWDEQYS. The CDR3 nucleotides are TGCAGTGCTAGGGCCACAGGTTGGGACGAGCAGTACTCC.

This sequence joins TRBV12-3 or TRBV12-4 and TRBJ2-7; 8 bases map to TRBD1. The trim removed 5 bases at V and 0 bases at J, leaving 9 bases unmatched. The CDR3 runs to 16 residues. CDR3 sequence (DNA): TGTGCCAGCAGTCACCTGACAGGGGAGGCCTCCTACGAGCAGTACTTC. Translating gives CASSHLTGEASYEQYF.

The rearrangement links TRBV6-5 to TRBJ1-2; D is unresolved. V gave up 7 bases and J gave up 2 bases, with 5 bases separating them. The CDR3 is 11 amino acids. The germline V gene encodes CDR1 MNHEY and CDR2 SVGAGI. CDR3 sequence: CASTDNYGYTF. DNA of the CDR3: TGTGCCAGCACCGACAACTATGGCTACACCTTC.

This clonotype appeared a few times. A much larger clone differs from this one at a single base, so this may be a read error. The chain couples TRBV7-2 to TRBJ2-7; 7 bases align to TRBD1. Germline V gene data show CDR1 as SGHTA and CDR2 as FQGNSA. The CDR3 spans 14 residues. CDR3 residues: CASSQGTDSYEQYF. The CDR3 nucleotides read TGCGCCAGCAGCCAAGGGACAGACAGCTACGAGCAGTACTTC. Full variable domain (remainder filled in from reference TRBV7-2 and TRBJ2-7): GAGVSQSPSNKVTEKGKDVELRCDPISGHTALYWYRQSLGQGLEFLIYFQGNSAPDKSGLPSDRFSAERTGGSVSTLTIQRTQQEDSAVYLCASSQGTDSYEQYFGPGTRLTVT.

A few counts support this clonotype. The V gene is TRBV6-5, the J gene TRBJ2-5; the D gene is possibly TRBD1 (5 bases). CDR3 size: 16 residues. Trimming took off 0 bases at V and 9 bases at J, with 20 bases between the two ends. The V gene's germline CDR1 is MNHEY and CDR2 SVGAGI. Written as DNA, the CDR3 is TGTGCCAGCAGTTACTCGACTCTACTGGGTGGCAGGGCCCAGTACTTC. This sequence encodes CASSYSTLLGGRAQYF.

This clonotype was counted many times. The V and J genes are TRBV10-1 and TRBJ2-7; the match to TRBD1 covers 7 bases. Germline V gene lookup returns CDR1 WNHNN and CDR2 SYGVQD (reference sequence). The V gene end was trimmed by 0 bases and the J gene end by 6 bases; junction bases not matched to a gene: 11. The CDR3 length is 16 residues. The CDR3 coding sequence is TGCGCCAGCAGTGAGTCAACCTCAGGGGGTACCTCCGAGCAGTACTTC. Translated: CASSESTSGGTSEQYF.

The chain recombines TRBV2 with TRBJ2-7, with D perhaps TRBD1 (5 bases). V lost 6 bases to trimming and J lost 2 bases, with 11 bases between them. Germline lookup yields CDR1 SNHLY and CDR2 FYNNEI. This CDR3 region has 13 residues. The CDR3 nucleotides are TGTGCCAGCAGGACCGACAGCACCTACGAGCAGTACTTC. This translates into CASRTDSTYEQYF.